The 3 T cell receptor beta chains in this list originate from one sample, sequenced in a study of beta chain features in type 1 diabetes. Whole-study findings and limits: Type 1 diabetes patients showed a moderate but significant shortening of TCRB CDR3s in all four CD4+ subsets.

TCRB transcripts that were expressed got sequenced, as all of the isolated RNA had been reverse transcribed. Assay: immunoSEQ multiplex PCR; the TCRdb copy retains only in-frame clones and omits some. The repertoire holds around 650,000 clones, with around 12% as singletons. The antigens these receptors bind are not known. Specimen: naive CD4+ T cells from blood. These receptor sequences come from a man aged 30 to 39 with type 1 diabetes.

The CDR3 DNA reads as TGTGCCACCAGGGGGCGAGAGAAACAGCCCCAGCATTTT. Translated, it gives CATRGREKQPQHF. The rearrangement uses TRBV28 and TRBJ1-5; 8 bases match TRBD1. The CDR3 consists of 13 residues. V lost 10 bases, J lost 7 bases, and 9 bases stayed unmatched. In germline, CDR1 is MDHEN, CDR2 SYDVKM.

This clone was seen more than once but under ten times. The J gene is TRBJ1-2, the V gene TRBV6-6, with 9 bases matching TRBD1. This CDR3 contains 16 residues. Trimming took 4 bases from V and 6 from J; bases not matched to a gene: 12. CDR1 is MNHNY, CDR2 SVGAGI, per germline (reference sequence). This CDR3 reads CASSSRRDRAPHGYTF. CDR3 nucleotides: TGTGCCAGCAGTTCTCGCCGGGACAGGGCTCCCCATGGCTACACCTTC.

This clone was seen a few times. The chain joins TRBV18 to TRBJ2-7; 9 bases agree with TRBD2. Trimming removed 4 bases from V and 5 bases from J; junction bases left unmatched: 12. CDR3 length: 16 residues. Looked up from germline, CDR1 is KGHSH and CDR2 is LQKENI. This CDR3 is CASSRTSGPPYDEQYF. The CDR3 DNA follows: TGTGCCAGCTCACGAACTAGCGGGCCCCCTTACGACGAGCAGTACTTC.